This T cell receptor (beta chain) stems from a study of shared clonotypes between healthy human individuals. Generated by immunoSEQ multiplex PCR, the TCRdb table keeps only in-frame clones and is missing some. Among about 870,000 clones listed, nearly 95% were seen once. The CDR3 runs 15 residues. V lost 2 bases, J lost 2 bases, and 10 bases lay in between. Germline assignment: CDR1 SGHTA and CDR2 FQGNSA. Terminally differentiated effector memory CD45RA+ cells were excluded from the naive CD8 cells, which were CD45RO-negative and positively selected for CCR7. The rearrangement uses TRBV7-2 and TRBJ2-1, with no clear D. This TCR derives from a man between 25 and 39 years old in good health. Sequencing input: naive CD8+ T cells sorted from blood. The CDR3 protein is CASSLPAVPYNEQFF. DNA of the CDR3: TGTGCCAGCAGCTTACCGGCAGTGCCCTACAATGAGCAGTTCTTC. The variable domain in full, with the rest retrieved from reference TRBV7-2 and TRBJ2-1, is GAGVSQSPSNKVTEKGKDVELRCDPISGHTALYWYRQSLGQGLEFLIYFQGNSAPDKSGLPSDRFSAERTGGSVSTLTIQRTQQEDSAVYLCASSLPAVPYNEQFFGPGTRLTVL.